This T cell receptor (beta chain) was profiled in a study of CD8+ T cells in alopecia areata. Study background: Severity scoring for treated patients was based on the percentage of affected scalp area.

Treatment: oral pan-JAK inhibitor, 5-10 mg twice daily. RNA was isolated and reverse transcribed to cDNA, the sequencing template. The protocol was immunoSEQ multiplex PCR, while the TCRdb copy is restricted to in-frame clones and leaves out a portion. The profile covers 150,000 to 200,000 clones, with less than 70% appearing a single time and 1.3% taken by the ten largest. The sequencing here drew on CD4+ T cells sorted from blood, taken around week 50, from a patient treated with tofacitinib. The receptor was derived from a human donor with alopecia areata.

CDR3 amino acids: CASSFATAAGELFF. The CDR3 bases are TGTGCCAGCAGCTTTGCTACGGCGGCCGGGGAGCTGTTTTTT. The chain has TRBV11-2 and TRBJ2-2, with D unclear. The V gene lost 3 bases and the J gene lost 6 bases, with 11 bases spanning the gap. This CDR3 is 14 amino acids long. Germline CDR1 SGHAT, CDR2 FQNNGV.